These 21 T cell receptor beta chains came from one sample sequenced in a study of T cell changes during pregnancy in multiple sclerosis. Clones were read by immunoSEQ multiplex PCR, and TCRdb kept only the in-frame ones, dropping some. The profile shows approximately 83,000 clones, approximately 92% of them singletons. The input for sequencing was peripheral blood, taken in the first trimester of pregnancy. These receptors came from a female donor with multiple sclerosis, enrolled in a pregnancy study.

The chain couples TRBV5-1 to TRBJ2-3, with TRBD2 matching over 10 bases. The CDR3 runs 17 residues. J was trimmed by 11 bases and V by 0 bases; bases with no gene match: 15. Germline V gene lookup returns CDR1 SGHRS and CDR2 YFSETQ. The CDR3 here is CASSLGLAGDLTKEQYF. The CDR3 region has the DNA TGCGCCAGCAGCTTGGGGCTAGCGGGGGACCTTACAAAAGAGCAGTATTTT.

V and J are TRBV5-1 and TRBJ2-3, with 13 bases aligning to TRBD2. This CDR3 region has 16 residues. The J segment lost 5 bases and the V segment lost 3 bases, leaving 6 bases of the junction unmatched. Germline CDR1 SGHRS, CDR2 YFSETQ. CDR3 amino acids: CASSSQLAGGRDTQYF. The CDR3 DNA is TGCGCCAGCAGCTCCCAACTAGCGGGGGGGCGAGATACGCAGTATTTT.

CDR3 in DNA: TGTGCCAGCAGCTTTGGGGGGGACGGACCGTATGAAGCTTTCTTT. Translation gives CASSFGGDGPYEAFF. J is TRBJ1-1 and V is TRBV11-2; the D gene is possibly TRBD1 (5 bases). The CDR3 runs 15 residues. In germline, CDR1 is SGHAT, CDR2 FQNNGV. V lost 3 bases and J lost 7, with 18 bases in between.

J is TRBJ2-5 and V is TRBV25-1; no reliable D call. Germline V gene sequence: CDR1 MGHDK, CDR2 SYGVNS. The V end was cut by 3 bases, the J end by 1 base, with 9 bases between. The CDR3 length is 14 residues. In DNA, the CDR3 is TGTGCCAGCAGTGAGAGGCGGAGCCAAGAGACCCAGTACTTC. Protein product: CASSERRSQETQYF.

This clone was seen once. This chain links TRBV25-1 with TRBJ2-3; 8 nucleotides align to TRBD2. Trimming removed 8 bases from V and 3 bases from J; junction bases left unmatched: 7. This CDR3 has 14 amino acids. Germline loops: CDR1 MGHDK, CDR2 SYGVNS. CDR3 bases: TGTGCCAGCCATAGGGGACTAGGAACAGATACGCAGTATTTT. The encoded protein is CASHRGLGTDTQYF.

The chain employs TRBV6-1 and TRBJ1-3; no definite D call. The V and J ends lost 1 base and 3 bases respectively, with 13 bases between them. CDR3 length: 16 amino acids. The germline gives CDR1 MNHNS, CDR2 SASEGT. The CDR3 loop is CASSEVVFADGNTIYF. The CDR3 region has the DNA TGTGCCAGCAGTGAAGTAGTTTTCGCGGATGGAAACACCATATATTTT.

CDR3 sequence (DNA): TGTGCCAGCAGCGACTCTAGCGGACAAGAGACCCAGTACTTC. Amino acids: CASSDSSGQETQYF. The rearrangement links TRBV9 to TRBJ2-5, with 7 bases fitting TRBD2. Losses at the gene ends were 3 bases for V and 2 bases for J; bases not matched to a gene: 4. Germline CDR1 SGDLS, CDR2 YYNGEE. CDR3 length: 14 residues.

The V gene is TRBV19, the J gene TRBJ1-5; no reliable D call. Trimming left V 6 bases short and J 7 bases short, with 19 bases between. The CDR3 totals 15 residues. CDR1 and CDR2 (germline): LNHDA, SQIVND (reference sequence). CDR3 nucleotide sequence: TGTGCCAGTAGCACCAGGTTCATATCAGGCCAGCCCCAGCATTTT. It is translated as CASSTRFISGQPQHF.

The rearrangement links TRBV4-1 to TRBJ1-1, with D possibly matching TRBD1 (5 bases). The CDR3 length is 14 residues. Germline V CDR1 and CDR2: MGHRA, YSYEKL. The V gene lost 4 bases and the J gene lost 6 bases, with 15 bases spanning the gap. Here the CDR3 reads CASSLKTAGSEAFF. In nucleotides, the CDR3 is TGCGCCAGCAGCCTAAAGACAGCGGGATCTGAAGCTTTCTTT.

The CDR3, as DNA: TGCGCCAGCAGCTCGGTGACAGGGAGACATGAGCAGTTCTTC. Encoded protein: CASSSVTGRHEQFF. V usage is TRBV5-1 and J usage is TRBJ2-1; 7 nucleotides line up with TRBD1. V lost 3 bases, J lost 8 bases, and 8 bases stayed unmatched. This CDR3 is 14 amino acids long. Per germline, CDR1 SGHRS and CDR2 YFSETQ.

This sequence joins TRBV4-1 and TRBJ2-1, with TRBD2 matching 10 bases. V was pared by 1 base and J by 7 bases, with 19 bases of the junction left unmatched. The germline V gene encodes CDR1 MGHRA and CDR2 YSYEKL. The CDR3 is 20 amino acids. This chain's CDR3 is CASSQAPLGSGGPLENEQFF. The CDR3 nucleotides are TGCGCCAGCAGCCAAGCTCCGCTAGGTAGCGGGGGGCCTCTAGAGAATGAGCAGTTCTTC.

A note on this clone: Other nucleotide sequences from this sample produce the same CDR3. The chain joins TRBV2 to TRBJ1-5; no clear D gene. Trimming stripped 7 bases from V and 5 bases from J, with 12 bases between. The germline CDR1 and CDR2 sequences are SNHLY and FYNNEI. The CDR3 runs to 13 residues. CDR3 DNA sequence: TGTGCCAGCATCGCGGGAAGTGATCAGCCCCAGCATTTT. Translating it yields CASIAGSDQPQHF.

This rearrangement joins TRBV11-1 to TRBJ2-1, with TRBD2 as a possible D gene (5 bases). Germline values: CDR1 SGHAT, CDR2 FQDESV (reference sequence). The length of the CDR3 is 17 residues. V lost 0 bases and J lost 10, with 22 bases in between. The CDR3 here is CASSLALEDPRGGEQFF. CDR3 DNA sequence: TGTGCCAGCAGCTTAGCCCTAGAGGACCCTCGTGGCGGGGAGCAGTTCTTC.

This clone was seen a single time. V is TRBV5-1 and J is TRBJ2-1, with 7 bases fitting TRBD1. This CDR3 is built from 16 residues. With V trimmed by 4 bases and J by 7 bases, 14 bases remained unmatched. CDR1 is SGHRS and CDR2 is YFSETQ in the germline V gene. CDR3: CASSLKTGNGFNEQFF. Written as DNA, the CDR3 is TGCGCCAGCAGCCTCAAGACAGGGAATGGGTTTAATGAGCAGTTCTTC.

The V call is TRBV12-5, the J call TRBJ2-5; D unresolved. V lost 8 bases and J 0 bases, leaving 4 bases between the germline ends. The CDR3 is made up of 11 amino acids. Germline CDR1 LGHNT, CDR2 FRNRAP. CDR3 sequence (DNA): TGTGCTAGTTCTAACCAAGAGACCCAGTACTTC. Amino acids: CASSNQETQYF.

This clone was seen just once. CDR3 loop: CARPGTGAPGTYGYTF. In DNA, the CDR3 is TGTGCCAGACCAGGGACAGGGGCCCCCGGGACCTATGGCTACACCTTC. The rearrangement links TRBV14 to TRBJ1-2; 10 bases are a match to TRBD1. With 9 bases clipped from V and 4 bases from J, the junction kept 14 bases outside the gene matches. The CDR3 loop spans 16 amino acids. Germline CDR1 is SGHDN and CDR2 is FVKESK.

The chain uses TRBV9 and TRBJ2-2; 9 nucleotides line up with TRBD1. Germline CDR1 reads SGDLS; CDR2 reads YYNGEE. CDR3 length equals 15 residues. The J segment lost 6 bases and the V segment lost 3 bases, leaving 6 bases of the junction unmatched. Here the CDR3 reads CASSAGTGSAGELFF. CDR3 in DNA: TGTGCCAGCAGCGCCGGGACAGGGTCGGCCGGGGAGCTGTTTTTT.

The chain links TRBV5-4 to TRBJ2-7, with TRBD1 matching 7 bases. The CDR3 contains 14 residues. Germline CDR1 and CDR2: SGHNT and YYREEE (reference sequence). V lost 4 bases, J lost 6 bases, and 10 bases stayed unmatched. The CDR3 DNA sequence: TGTGCCAGCAGCACGATAGAGGGGGCAGGCGAGCAGTACTTC. This encodes CASSTIEGAGEQYF.

V gene TRBV27 combines with J gene TRBJ2-7; 8 bases match TRBD1. Germline CDR1 and CDR2: MNHEY and SMNVEV (reference sequence). J gave up 2 bases and V 2 bases, and 8 bases lay outside the gene matches. CDR3 length: 16 amino acids. CDR3 region: CASSLIGTGKTYEQYF. CDR3 coding DNA: TGTGCCAGCAGTTTAATTGGGACAGGAAAAACCTACGAGCAGTACTTC.

V and J are TRBV19 and TRBJ2-3; 7 bases line up with TRBD2. Trimming cost V 4 bases and J 4 bases; bases outside gene matches: 5. This CDR3 spans 14 amino acids. CDR1 and CDR2 (germline): LNHDA, SQIVND (reference sequence). The chain's CDR3 is CASSRRGLPDTQYF. As DNA, the CDR3 is TGTGCCAGTAGTAGGCGGGGGTTACCAGATACGCAGTATTTT.

This clone was picked up a small number of times. The chain uses TRBV27 and TRBJ1-2, with 7 bases identical to TRBD1. This CDR3 comprises 16 residues. Germline CDR1 MNHEY, CDR2 SMNVEV (reference sequence). V was clipped by 2 bases and J by 4 bases; unmatched bases: 10. For the CDR3, the DNA is TGTGCCAGCAGTTTACGCGGGACAGATCACCGCTATGGCTACACCTTC. Protein sequence: CASSLRGTDHRYGYTF.